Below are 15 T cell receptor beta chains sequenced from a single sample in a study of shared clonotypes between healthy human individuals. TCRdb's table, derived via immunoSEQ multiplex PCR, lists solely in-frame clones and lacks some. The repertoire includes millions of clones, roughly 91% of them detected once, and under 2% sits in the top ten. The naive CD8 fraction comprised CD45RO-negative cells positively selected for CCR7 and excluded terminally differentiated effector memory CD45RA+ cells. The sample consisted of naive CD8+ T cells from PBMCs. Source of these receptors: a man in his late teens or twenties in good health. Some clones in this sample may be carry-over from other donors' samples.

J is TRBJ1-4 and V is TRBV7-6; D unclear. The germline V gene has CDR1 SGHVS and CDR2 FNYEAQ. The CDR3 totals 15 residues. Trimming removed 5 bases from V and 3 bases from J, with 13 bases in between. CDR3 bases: TGTGCCAGCAGCCCCTACCGGTCAGCTAATGAAAAACTGTTTTTT. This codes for CASSPYRSANEKLFF.

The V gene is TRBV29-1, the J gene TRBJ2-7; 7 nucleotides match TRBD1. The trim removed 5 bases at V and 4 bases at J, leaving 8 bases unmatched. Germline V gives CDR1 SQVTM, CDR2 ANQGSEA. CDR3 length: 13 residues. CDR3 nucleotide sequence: TGCAGCGTTTGGACAGGAGTTTCTTACGAGCAGTACTTC. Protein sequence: CSVWTGVSYEQYF.

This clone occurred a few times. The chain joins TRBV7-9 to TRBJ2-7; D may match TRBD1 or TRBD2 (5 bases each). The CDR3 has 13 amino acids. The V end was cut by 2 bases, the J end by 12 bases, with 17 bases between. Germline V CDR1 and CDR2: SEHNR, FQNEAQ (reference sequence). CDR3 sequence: CASSLWGPTWRYF. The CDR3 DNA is TGTGCCAGCAGCTTATGGGGACCAACTTGGCGGTACTTC. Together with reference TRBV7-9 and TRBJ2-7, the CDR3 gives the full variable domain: DTGVSQNPRHKITKRGQNVTFRCDPISEHNRLYWYRQTLGQGPEFLTYFQNEAQLEKSRLLSDRFSAERPKGSFSTLEIQRTEQGDSAMYLCASSLWGPTWRYFGPGTRLTVT.

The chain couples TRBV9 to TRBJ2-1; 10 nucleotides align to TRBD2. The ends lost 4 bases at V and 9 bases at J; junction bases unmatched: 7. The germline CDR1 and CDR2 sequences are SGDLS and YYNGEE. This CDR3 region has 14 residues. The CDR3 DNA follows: TGTGCCAGCAGCCTAAGGACTAGCGGTCCTGAGCAGTTCTTC. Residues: CASSLRTSGPEQFF.

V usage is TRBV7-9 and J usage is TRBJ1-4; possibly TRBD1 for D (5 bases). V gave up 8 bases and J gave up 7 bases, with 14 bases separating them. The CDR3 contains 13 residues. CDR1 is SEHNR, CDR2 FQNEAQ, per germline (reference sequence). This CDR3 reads CASSPQGVEKLFF. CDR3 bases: TGTGCCAGCTCGCCTCAAGGGGTTGAAAAACTGTTTTTT.

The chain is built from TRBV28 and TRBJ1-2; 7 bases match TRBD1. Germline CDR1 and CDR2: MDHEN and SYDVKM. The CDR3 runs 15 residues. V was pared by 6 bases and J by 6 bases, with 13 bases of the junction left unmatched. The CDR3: CASSPTRTGLHGYTF. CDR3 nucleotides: TGTGCCAGCAGCCCTACCCGGACAGGACTACATGGCTACACCTTC.

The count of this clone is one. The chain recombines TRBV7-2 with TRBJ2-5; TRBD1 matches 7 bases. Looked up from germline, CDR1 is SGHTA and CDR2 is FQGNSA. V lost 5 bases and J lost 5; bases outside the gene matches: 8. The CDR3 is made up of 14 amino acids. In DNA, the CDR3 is TGTGCCAGCAGCCAACGACAGGGTGGGGAGACCCAGTACTTC. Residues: CASSQRQGGETQYF.

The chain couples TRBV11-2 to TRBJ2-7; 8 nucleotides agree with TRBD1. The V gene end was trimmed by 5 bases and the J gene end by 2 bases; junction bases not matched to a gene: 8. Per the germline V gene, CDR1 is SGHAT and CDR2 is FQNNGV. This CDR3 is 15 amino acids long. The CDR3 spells CASSHPGQEPYEQYF. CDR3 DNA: TGTGCCAGCAGCCATCCGGGACAGGAACCCTACGAGCAGTACTTC.

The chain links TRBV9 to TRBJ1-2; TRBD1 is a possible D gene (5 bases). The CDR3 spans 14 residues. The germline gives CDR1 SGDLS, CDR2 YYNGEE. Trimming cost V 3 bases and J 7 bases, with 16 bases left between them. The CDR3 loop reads CASSAEGREVGYTF. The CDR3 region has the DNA TGTGCCAGCAGCGCCGAGGGGAGGGAGGTTGGCTACACCTTC.

DNA for the CDR3: TGCGCCAGCAGCCAAGAACGCGTGTCAGGGGGGGCCTACGAGCAGTACTTC. It specifies CASSQERVSGGAYEQYF. The gene calls are TRBV4-3 and TRBJ2-7; perhaps D is TRBD1 or TRBD2 (7 bases each). Germline V gives CDR1 LGHNA, CDR2 YSLEER. The CDR3 loop spans 17 amino acids. V was cut by 0 bases and J by 2 bases, with 17 bases left in between.

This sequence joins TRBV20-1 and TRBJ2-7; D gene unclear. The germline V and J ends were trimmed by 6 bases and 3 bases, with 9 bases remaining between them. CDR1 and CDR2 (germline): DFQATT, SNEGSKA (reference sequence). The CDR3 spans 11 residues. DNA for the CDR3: TGCAGTGCCGGATGGGACTACGAGCAGTACTTC. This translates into CSAGWDYEQYF.

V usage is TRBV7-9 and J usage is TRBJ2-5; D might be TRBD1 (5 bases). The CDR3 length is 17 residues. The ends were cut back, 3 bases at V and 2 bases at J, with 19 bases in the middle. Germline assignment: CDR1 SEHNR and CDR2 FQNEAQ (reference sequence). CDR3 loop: CASSFRERLGQQETQYF. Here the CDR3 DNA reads TGTGCCAGCAGCTTCAGGGAAAGATTAGGCCAACAAGAGACCCAGTACTTC.

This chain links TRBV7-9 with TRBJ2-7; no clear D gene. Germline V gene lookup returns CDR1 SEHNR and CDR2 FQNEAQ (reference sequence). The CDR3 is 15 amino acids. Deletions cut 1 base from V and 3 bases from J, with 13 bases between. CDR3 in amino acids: CASSLDGSYFYEQYF. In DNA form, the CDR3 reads TGTGCCAGCAGCTTAGACGGCAGTTACTTCTACGAGCAGTACTTC.

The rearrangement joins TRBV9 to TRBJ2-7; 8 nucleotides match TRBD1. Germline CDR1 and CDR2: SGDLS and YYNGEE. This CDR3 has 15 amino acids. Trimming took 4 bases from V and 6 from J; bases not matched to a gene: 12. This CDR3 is CASSPDRQGIPEQYF. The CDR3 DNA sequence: TGTGCCAGCAGCCCCGATAGACAGGGGATACCCGAGCAGTACTTC.

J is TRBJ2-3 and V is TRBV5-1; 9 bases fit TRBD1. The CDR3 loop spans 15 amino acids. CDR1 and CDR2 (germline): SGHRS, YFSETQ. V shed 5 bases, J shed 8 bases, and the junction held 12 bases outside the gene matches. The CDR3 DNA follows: TGCGCCAGCAGAGGACAGGGGCCTGGATTGGGTACGCAGTATTTT. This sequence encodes CASRGQGPGLGTQYF.